These 30 T cell receptor beta chains were sequenced from one sample in a study of T cell responses to AZD1222 COVID-19 vaccine. Produced via immunoSEQ multiplex PCR; TCRdb's table is partial and in-frame only. The data show roughly 130,000 clones, approximately 85% seen once. The sample consisted of peripheral blood, taken on day 0 of AZD1222 vaccination. The receptor source for this set is an adult in good health.

V gene TRBV7-8 combines with J gene TRBJ2-7, with D maybe TRBD2 (5 bases). V was pared by 4 bases and J by 0 bases, with 22 bases between. CDR1 and CDR2 (germline): SGHVS, FQNEAQ. The CDR3 runs 18 residues. The CDR3: CASSSPVAAALSSYEQYF. The CDR3 DNA reads TGTGCCAGCAGCTCCCCTGTGGCAGCGGCACTGAGCTCCTACGAGCAGTACTTC. Together with reference TRBV7-8 and TRBJ2-7, the CDR3 gives the full variable domain: GAGVSQSPRYKVAKRGQDVALRCDPISGHVSLFWYQQALGQGPEFLTYFQNEAQLDKSGLPSDRFFAERPEGSVSTLKIQRTQQEDSAVYLCASSSPVAAALSSYEQYFGPGTRLTVT.

The gene calls are TRBV4-2 and TRBJ2-5, with 12 bases lining up with TRBD2. In germline, CDR1 is LGHNA, CDR2 YNFKEQ. The CDR3 has 19 amino acids. The V segment lost 0 bases and the J segment 4 bases; nucleotides outside the gene matches: 12. The CDR3 DNA sequence: TGTGCCAGCAGCCAAGAGGGCCTAGCGGGAGGGGGCCGGGTAGAGACCCAGTACTTC. Protein sequence: CASSQEGLAGGGRVETQYF.

This chain links TRBV18 with TRBJ1-2; possible D gene TRBD1, 5 bases. Germline V gene data show CDR1 as KGHSH and CDR2 as LQKENI. Trimming took 4 bases from V and 2 from J, leaving 11 bases between them. CDR3 length: 14 amino acids. The CDR3: CASSLEGANYGYTF. The CDR3 region has the DNA TGTGCCAGCTCACTTGAAGGGGCAAACTATGGCTACACCTTC.

The genes are TRBV6-5 and TRBJ1-2; 9 bases agree with TRBD1. V shed 5 bases, J shed 7 bases, and the junction held 2 bases outside the gene matches. This CDR3 spans 12 amino acids. Looked up from germline, CDR1 is MNHEY and CDR2 is SVGAGI. This CDR3 is CASSQDRGGYTF. The CDR3 DNA reads as TGTGCCAGCAGTCAGGACAGGGGTGGCTACACCTTC.

This clone was seen just once. V and J are TRBV6-5 and TRBJ1-5; possible D gene TRBD1, 6 bases. This CDR3 spans 15 amino acids. CDR1 MNHEY and CDR2 SVGAGI come from the germline V gene. Trimming pared 0 bases from V and 7 bases from J, leaving 13 bases between. The DNA of the CDR3 is TGTGCCAGCAGTTACTCTTGGGCAGGGGAACAGCCCCAGCATTTT. Its translation: CASSYSWAGEQPQHF.

This clone was detected once. The chain links TRBV3-1 (or the pseudogene TRBV3-2) to TRBJ1-4; D not certain. The CDR3 has 13 residues. From germline, CDR1 is LGHDT and CDR2 YNNKEL (reference sequence). V lost 0 bases and J 7 bases, leaving 6 bases between the germline ends. CDR3 bases: TGTGCCAGCAGCCAAGATCCTGTTGAAAAACTGTTTTTT. Translation: CASSQDPVEKLFF.

This clone was recorded once. The chain combines TRBV19 with TRBJ2-7; 9 bases line up with TRBD2. Per germline, CDR1 LNHDA and CDR2 SQIVND (reference sequence). Trimming removed 7 bases from V and 7 bases from J; junction bases left unmatched: 17. This CDR3 is 16 amino acids long. The CDR3 DNA follows: TGTGCCAGTACTCCATCAGGGGCTAGCGGGGAAGGGGAGCAGTACTTC. Protein: CASTPSGASGEGEQYF.

This chain links TRBV2 with TRBJ1-1; D is ambiguous. Trimming removed 0 bases from V and 0 bases from J, with 11 bases in between. The CDR3 is 16 amino acids. Germline CDR1 is SNHLY and CDR2 is FYNNEI. The CDR3 bases are TGTGCCAGCAGTGAAGCGCTTAGGGCGGTGAACACTGAAGCTTTCTTT. It is translated as CASSEALRAVNTEAFF.

The chain couples TRBV7-9 to TRBJ1-5; 10 bases line up with TRBD1. This CDR3 contains 15 residues. Germline CDR1 and CDR2: SEHNR and FQNEAQ (reference sequence). V lost 5 bases and J lost 2; bases outside the gene matches: 3. The CDR3 loop reads CASSGTGVGNQPQHF. The CDR3 DNA sequence: TGTGCCAGCAGCGGGACAGGGGTGGGCAATCAGCCCCAGCATTTT.

This sequence joins TRBV7-8 and TRBJ2-1, with TRBD2 identical over 14 bases. Unmatched junction bases numbered 10, after V lost 6 bases and J lost 9 bases. Germline assignment: CDR1 SGHVS and CDR2 FQNEAQ. This CDR3 region has 16 residues. The CDR3, as DNA: TGTGCCAGCAGTTCCGTGACTAGCGGGGGGGCCGGTGAGCAGTTCTTC. Translated, it gives CASSSVTSGGAGEQFF.

Written as DNA, the CDR3 is TGTGCCAGTAGGGCTCCCGGGGGCACAGATACGCAGTATTTT. It translates to CASRAPGGTDTQYF. The chain joins TRBV19 to TRBJ2-3; TRBD2 might be the D (5 bases). This CDR3 comprises 14 residues. Trimming removed 6 bases from V and 1 base from J, with 11 bases in between. The V gene's germline CDR1 is LNHDA and CDR2 SQIVND (reference sequence).

This clone was detected only a few times. The rearrangement uses TRBV11-2 and TRBJ1-1; TRBD1 is a possible D gene (6 bases). The CDR3 is made up of 16 amino acids. V was trimmed by 5 bases and J by 1 base, leaving 17 bases between them. CDR1 SGHAT and CDR2 FQNNGV come from the germline V gene. The CDR3 here is CASSPYSGTPNTEAFF. CDR3 sequence (DNA): TGTGCCAGCAGCCCGTACTCCGGGACACCGAACACTGAAGCTTTCTTT. Filled out from reference TRBV11-2 and TRBJ1-1, the complete variable domain reads EAGVAQSPRYKIIEKRQSVAFWCNPISGHATLYWYQQILGQGPKLLIQFQNNGVVDDSQLPKDRFSAERLKGVDSTLKIQPAKLEDSAVYLCASSPYSGTPNTEAFFGQGTRLTVV.

The CDR3 DNA is TGTGCCAGTAGCCAGGACAGGGGGGGGACTGAAGCTTTCTTT. Translated: CASSQDRGGTEAFF. V gene TRBV19 combines with J gene TRBJ1-1; 10 nucleotides align to TRBD1. Looked up from germline, CDR1 is LNHDA and CDR2 is SQIVND (reference sequence). The CDR3 is 14 residues long. With V trimmed by 6 bases and J by 5 bases, 6 bases remained unmatched.

The rearrangement uses TRBV6-6 and TRBJ2-1; no clear D. V lost 0 bases, J lost 2 bases, and 11 bases lay in between. The V gene's germline CDR1 is MNHNY and CDR2 SVGAGI (reference sequence). The CDR3 extends over 16 amino acids. In DNA, the CDR3 is TGTGCCAGCAGTTACTCGATCGTGGGAACCTACAATGAGCAGTTCTTC. Its translation is CASSYSIVGTYNEQFF.

This sequence joins TRBV11-2 and TRBJ1-2; D gene unclear. This CDR3 comprises 14 residues. Trimming shortened V by 1 base and J by 1 base, and 7 bases separated the two germline ends. Germline-derived CDR1 and CDR2 are SGHAT and FQNNGV. CDR3 region: CASSLAGNNYGYTF. In nucleotides, the CDR3 is TGTGCCAGCAGCTTAGCCGGAAATAACTATGGCTACACCTTC.

The chain uses TRBV10-2 and TRBJ2-5, with D maybe TRBD2 (6 bases). Trimming shortened V by 7 bases and J by 2 bases, and 8 bases separated the two germline ends. The CDR3 length is 12 residues. Germline CDR1 is WSHSY and CDR2 is SAAADI. The chain's CDR3 is CASKGLQETQYF. In DNA form, the CDR3 reads TGCGCCAGCAAGGGACTGCAAGAGACCCAGTACTTC.

In the case of this clone: Relative to the germline gene, one junction end is altered; a read error may explain this. The rearrangement joins TRBV7-3 to TRBJ2-1; TRBD1 might be the D (6 bases). The CDR3 has 15 residues. CDR1 SGHTA and CDR2 FQGTGA come from the germline V gene. CDR3: CASSITPGGPAQQFF. For the CDR3, the DNA is TGTGCCAGCAGCATAACCCCTGGGGGCCCGGCGCAGCAGTTCTTC. Combining the CDR3 with reference TRBV7-3 and TRBJ2-1 gives the whole variable domain GAGVSQTPSNKVTEKGKYVELRCDPISGHTALYWYRQSLGQGPEFLIYFQGTGAADDSGLPNDRFFAVRPEGSVSTLKIQRTERGDSAVYLCASSITPGGPAQQFFGPGTRLTVL.

The chain couples TRBV11-2 to TRBJ1-5, with D unclear. The germline V gene has CDR1 SGHAT and CDR2 FQNNGV. The CDR3 covers 13 residues. Trimming took off 1 base at V and 7 bases at J, with 8 bases between the two ends. The CDR3 DNA is TGTGCCAGCAGCTTAGGAACCAGCCAGCCCCAGCATTTT. This encodes CASSLGTSQPQHF.

This rearrangement joins TRBV6-5 to TRBJ2-2; 11 bases line up with TRBD2. Per germline, CDR1 MNHEY and CDR2 SVGAGI. V dropped 5 bases and J dropped 3; count of bases not matched to a gene: 2. The CDR3 has 15 residues. The CDR3 DNA reads as TGTGCCAGCAGTCTAGCGGGAGGTCACACCGGGGAGCTGTTTTTT. Translating it yields CASSLAGGHTGELFF.

The V call is TRBV24-1, the J call TRBJ1-5; D is undetermined. CDR1 is KGHDR and CDR2 is SFDVKD in the germline V gene. The CDR3 consists of 16 residues. Deletions cut 5 bases from V and 2 bases from J, with 15 bases between. In DNA, the CDR3 is TGTGCCACCAGTGGGCGGGGTGAGGGTGGCAATCAGCCCCAGCATTTT. It encodes CATSGRGEGGNQPQHF.

The J gene is TRBJ1-5, the V gene TRBV7-4; no definite D call. The germline V gene has CDR1 SGHVT and CDR2 SQSDAQ. The V and J ends lost 5 bases and 0 bases respectively, with 8 bases between them. The CDR3 sequence is 14 residues long. CDR3 DNA: TGTGCCAGCAGCCCCGGGGATAGCAATCAGCCCCAGCATTTT. Amino acids: CASSPGDSNQPQHF.

The chain uses TRBV30 and TRBJ2-3; 13 bases line up with TRBD2. The ends lost 8 bases at V and 11 bases at J; junction bases unmatched: 10. The CDR3 has 13 residues. Germline CDR1 is GTSNPN and CDR2 is SVGIG (reference sequence). In DNA form, the CDR3 reads TGTGCCCACTCAACTAGCGGGAGGGCCAGGCAGTATTTT. Protein sequence: CAHSTSGRARQYF.

DNA of the CDR3: TGTGCCAGCAGCCTAAGCGGTGGCGGGGCTGGGACCCAGTACTTC. Amino acid sequence: CASSLSGGGAGTQYF. This sequence joins TRBV3-1 (or the pseudogene TRBV3-2) and TRBJ2-5; tentative D call: TRBD2 (6 bases). Germline CDR1 LGHDT, CDR2 YNNKEL (reference sequence). Trimming shortened V by 4 bases and J by 7 bases, and 19 bases separated the two germline ends. The CDR3 sequence is 15 residues long.

V usage is TRBV6-5 and J usage is TRBJ2-1; unclear D gene. The CDR3 runs to 13 residues. V gave up 3 bases and J gave up 6 bases, with 9 bases separating them. Germline-derived CDR1 and CDR2 are MNHEY and SVGAGI. CDR3 protein: CASSYLEANEQFF. In nucleotides, the CDR3 is TGTGCCAGCAGTTATCTCGAGGCCAATGAGCAGTTCTTC.

The genes are TRBV6-4 and TRBJ2-3, with D possibly matching TRBD2 (6 bases). The CDR3 is 15 residues long. Germline CDR1 and CDR2: MRHNA and SNTAGT. V was pared by 4 bases and J by 0 bases, with 11 bases between. CDR3 sequence reads: CASSVSGLSTDTQYF. CDR3 sequence (DNA): TGTGCCAGCAGTGTATCGGGACTCAGCACAGATACGCAGTATTTT.

V and J are TRBV24-1 and TRBJ2-6, with 9 bases aligning to TRBD1. Germline V gene data show CDR1 as KGHDR and CDR2 as SFDVKD. Germline trimming cut 4 bases from V and 0 bases from J; bases unmatched to any gene: 6. This CDR3 contains 18 residues. This CDR3 reads CATSDVGQGLSGANVLTF. The CDR3 DNA is TGTGCCACCAGTGACGTGGGACAGGGCCTCTCTGGGGCCAACGTCCTGACTTTC.

CDR3 DNA: TGTGCCAGCAGTTACTCGATAGGGACAGGGTCCCGCGAGCAGTACTTC. It encodes CASSYSIGTGSREQYF. This chain connects TRBV6-5 to TRBJ2-7, with 9 nucleotides matching TRBD1. This CDR3 region has 16 residues. In germline, CDR1 is MNHEY, CDR2 SVGAGI. V shed 0 bases and J 6 bases; nucleotides not matched to a gene: 9.

This chain uses TRBV7-8 with TRBJ1-3; D may be TRBD1 (6 bases). The CDR3 contains 17 residues. Trimming stripped 5 bases from V and 4 bases from J, with 21 bases between. CDR1 and CDR2 (germline): SGHVS, FQNEAQ. The CDR3 loop reads CASSNRRGPTGGNTIYF. As DNA, the CDR3 is TGTGCCAGCAGCAACCGCCGGGGGCCTACCGGAGGAAACACCATATATTTT.

The V and J genes are TRBV7-2 and TRBJ2-7; perhaps TRBD2 as D (5 bases). Germline CDR1 is SGHTA and CDR2 is FQGNSA. The CDR3 sequence is 13 residues long. Between the trimmed V and J ends, which lost 1 base and 6 bases, there was a span of 10 bases. In nucleotides, the CDR3 is TGTGCCAGCAGCTTAGGAGGACTTAGCGAGCAGTACTTC. This sequence encodes CASSLGGLSEQYF.

The chain links TRBV27 to TRBJ1-4; D possibly corresponds to TRBD1 (5 bases). V was trimmed by 5 bases and J by 6 bases, leaving 13 bases between them. Germline V lookup: CDR1 MNHEY, CDR2 SMNVEV (reference sequence). This CDR3 has 14 residues. The CDR3 reads CASSPGGAYEKLFF. The CDR3 DNA reads TGTGCCAGCAGTCCGGGCGGGGCGTATGAAAAACTGTTTTTT.